The 32 T cell receptor beta chains listed next were all sequenced from one sample in a study of Graves' ophthalmopathy and Graves' hyperthyroidism. Investigators amplified TCR beta CDR3 regions from RNA transcripts. The authors performed first-round RT-PCR with HTBI primers and then a second-round multiplex PCR. TCRdb called the multiplex PCR reads again in MiXCR, with one record for every CDR3 protein. The data contain about 640,000 distinct CDR3 sequences, about two fifths of them singletons. The sequencing input was peripheral blood. These receptors all come from an adult man with Graves' ophthalmopathy.

The chain has TRBV7-2 and TRBJ2-5; possibly TRBD2 for D (5 bases). The CDR3 has 14 amino acids. Germline V lookup: CDR1 SGHTA, CDR2 FQGNSA. Trimming stripped 0 bases from V and 9 bases from J, with 14 bases between. The CDR3 reads CASSLAGSNQPQYF. DNA for the CDR3: TGTGCCAGCAGCTTAGCAGGGAGCAATCAGCCCCAGTACTTC.

The chain links TRBV2 to TRBJ1-1; D not resolved. There are 13 residues in the CDR3. V shed 4 bases and J shed 7 bases, with 13 bases lying between them. Germline V CDR1 and CDR2: SNHLY, FYNNEI. In nucleotides, the CDR3 is TGTGCCAGCAGTGTTGGGGTGAGCAGTGAAGCTTTCTTT. Translated, it gives CASSVGVSSEAFF.

The gene calls are TRBV20-1 and TRBJ2-7; D gene ambiguous. The CDR3 sequence is 15 residues long. V lost 0 bases, J lost 2 bases, and 14 bases lay in between. Germline CDR1 DFQATT, CDR2 SNEGSKA (reference sequence). CDR3 sequence: CSARDSTTDPYEQYF. The DNA of the CDR3 is TGCAGTGCTAGAGATTCAACGACGGACCCCTACGAGCAGTACTTC.

This clonotype was observed at least ten times. This rearrangement joins TRBV29-1 to TRBJ2-7, with D possibly matching TRBD2 (5 bases). The V and J ends lost 6 bases and 3 bases respectively, with 15 bases between them. The CDR3 consists of 13 residues. Per the germline V gene, CDR1 is SQVTM and CDR2 is ANQGSEA. CDR3: CSVGGPSDYEQYF. DNA for the CDR3: TGCAGCGTCGGAGGACCGTCGGACTACGAGCAGTACTTC.

Ten or more counts support this clonotype. The chain couples TRBV24-1 to TRBJ2-5, with 10 bases aligning to TRBD2. V lost 3 bases to trimming and J lost 3 bases; unmatched junction nucleotides: 3. This CDR3 spans 15 amino acids. Germline CDR1 reads KGHDR; CDR2 reads SFDVKD. The CDR3 sequence: CATSDNGLAEETQYF. CDR3 DNA sequence: TGTGCCACCAGTGATAACGGACTAGCGGAAGAGACCCAGTACTTC.

This clonotype was recorded many times. The chain links TRBV5-6 to TRBJ1-1, with D possibly matching TRBD1 (6 bases). CDR3 length: 15 residues. Deletions cut 5 bases from V and 4 bases from J, with 18 bases between. Germline CDR1 reads SGHDT; CDR2 reads YYEEEE. The CDR3 loop is CASSSPGARGTEAFF. The CDR3 DNA reads as TGTGCCAGCAGTTCGCCAGGGGCACGGGGCACTGAAGCTTTCTTT. The variable domain in full, completed from reference TRBV5-6 and TRBJ1-1, reads DAGVTQSPTHLIKTRGQQVTLRCSPKSGHDTVSWYQQALGQGPQFIFQYYEEEERQRGNFPDRFSGHQFPNYSSELNVNALLLGDSALYLCASSSPGARGTEAFFGQGTRLTVV.

There are many counts of this clonotype. The genes are TRBV19 and TRBJ2-5; D possibly corresponds to TRBD2 (5 bases). V lost 1 base, J lost 0 bases, and 12 bases lay in between. The V gene's germline CDR1 is LNHDA and CDR2 SQIVND (reference sequence). The CDR3 runs 16 residues. CDR3 protein: CASSIALDFYQETQYF. The CDR3 region has the DNA TGTGCCAGTAGTATAGCCTTGGACTTTTACCAAGAGACCCAGTACTTC.

Points on this clonotype: A read error is possible here, since a much larger clone lies one base away. The chain has TRBV10-3 and TRBJ2-5; D not resolved. The V end was cut by 3 bases, the J end by 0 bases, with 5 bases between. Germline V gene lookup returns CDR1 ENHRY and CDR2 SYGVKD. The CDR3 consists of 13 residues. This CDR3 reads CAISDGYQETQYF. DNA of the CDR3: TGTGCCATCAGTGACGGGTACCAAGAGACCCAGTACTTC.

This clonotype was detected many times. This sequence joins TRBV19 and TRBJ1-5, with 9 bases identical to TRBD1. This CDR3 has 15 residues. V trimming: 5 bases; J trimming: 5 bases; junction bases outside the gene matches: 7. Per the germline V gene, CDR1 is LNHDA and CDR2 is SQIVND (reference sequence). CDR3 region: CASSVGQGGDQPQHF. The CDR3 region has the DNA TGTGCCAGTAGTGTGGGACAGGGAGGGGATCAGCCCCAGCATTTT.

This clonotype has at least ten counts. The chain couples TRBV29-1 to TRBJ2-3, with D possibly TRBD2 on 5 matching bases. Trimming cost V 3 bases and J 2 bases, with 15 bases left between them. CDR3 length: 15 amino acids. Germline-derived CDR1 and CDR2 are SQVTM and ANQGSEA. In nucleotides, the CDR3 is TGCAGCGTTGAGCGACTACCCGTTGACACAGATACGCAGTATTTT. Protein product: CSVERLPVDTDTQYF.

This clonotype was recorded at least ten times. This chain links TRBV27 with TRBJ1-6; D might be TRBD1 (5 bases). Germline CDR1 is MNHEY and CDR2 is SMNVEV (reference sequence). Trimming removed 4 bases at V and 10 bases at J, with 14 bases between. The CDR3 consists of 14 residues. CDR3 residues: CASSSRRGRSPLHF. Written as DNA, the CDR3 is TGTGCCAGCAGTTCGAGACGGGGGAGGTCACCCCTCCACTTT.

This chain uses TRBV29-1 with TRBJ1-1; D is ambiguous. Trimming stripped 5 bases from V and 3 bases from J, with 7 bases between. Germline V CDR1 and CDR2: SQVTM, ANQGSEA. CDR3 length equals 11 residues. This chain's CDR3 is CSVKKDTEAFF. For the CDR3, the DNA is TGCAGCGTTAAGAAGGACACTGAAGCTTTCTTT.

This clonotype was counted between two and nine times. The chain couples TRBV7-4 to TRBJ1-1; D might be TRBD1 (6 bases). Germline CDR1 reads SGHVT; CDR2 reads SQSDAQ. The CDR3 runs to 17 residues. V was cut by 8 bases and J by 2 bases, with 24 bases left in between. This CDR3 reads CASDWPPQGGVNTEAFF. The CDR3 DNA follows: TGTGCCAGCGATTGGCCCCCCCAAGGGGGGGTAAACACTGAAGCTTTCTTT.

Ten or more counts support this clonotype. V gene TRBV20-1 combines with J gene TRBJ1-2, with 7 bases aligning to TRBD1. This CDR3 has 13 amino acids. The junction had 7 bases not matched to a gene; V was cut back by 6 bases and J by 3 bases. Germline loops: CDR1 DFQATT, CDR2 SNEGSKA (reference sequence). CDR3 protein: CSATRGPDYGYTF. DNA for the CDR3: TGCAGTGCGACAAGGGGGCCTGACTATGGCTACACCTTC.

This sequence joins TRBV15 and TRBJ2-2; the D is unclear. Germline V gene data show CDR1 as LNHNV and CDR2 as YYDKDF (reference sequence). V was shortened by 5 bases and J by 1 base, with 5 bases between the two germline ends. The CDR3 has 13 amino acids. The CDR3 coding sequence is TGTGCCACCAGCCAGGTGAACACCGGGGAGCTGTTTTTT. Protein product: CATSQVNTGELFF.

CDR3 coding DNA: TGCAGCGCAACGAGCGGGATCGGCACAGAGACCCAGTACTTC. Residues: CSATSGIGTETQYF. This chain joins TRBV29-1 and TRBJ2-5; 7 bases are shared with TRBD2. Germline V gene data show CDR1 as SQVTM and CDR2 as ANQGSEA. This CDR3 contains 14 residues. After removal of 7 bases from V and 4 bases from J, the junction contained 12 bases not matched to a gene.

Ten or more counts support this clonotype. The chain has TRBV7-9 and TRBJ1-1; D is perhaps TRBD1 (6 bases). V dropped 5 bases and J dropped 7 bases, with 14 bases sitting between them. This CDR3 has 13 amino acids. Germline loops: CDR1 SEHNR, CDR2 FQNEAQ (reference sequence). For the CDR3, the DNA is TGTGCCAGCAGCAAAACCGGGACAAATGAAGCTTTCTTT. Translation: CASSKTGTNEAFF. Full variable domain (outside the CDR3, taken from reference TRBV7-9 and TRBJ1-1): DTGVSQNPRHKITKRGQNVTFRCDPISEHNRLYWYRQTLGQGPEFLTYFQNEAQLEKSRLLSDRFSAERPKGSFSTLEIQRTEQGDSAMYLCASSKTGTNEAFFGQGTRLTVV.

This clonotype was detected many times. The J gene is TRBJ1-2, the V gene TRBV2; 7 nucleotides align to TRBD1. Losses at the gene ends were 4 bases for V and 8 bases for J; bases not matched to a gene: 7. CDR3 length: 13 amino acids. Germline values: CDR1 SNHLY, CDR2 FYNNEI. CDR3 loop: CASSAEGARGYTF. In nucleotides, the CDR3 is TGTGCCAGCAGTGCTGAGGGGGCACGGGGCTACACCTTC.

This rearrangement joins TRBV6-5 to TRBJ2-5, with a possible D match to TRBD1 (6 bases). V lost 6 bases and J 9 bases, leaving 23 bases between the germline ends. In germline, CDR1 is MNHEY, CDR2 SVGAGI. The CDR3 contains 15 residues. Here the CDR3 DNA reads TGTGCCAGCAGATCGCAGGGGATTGGCAATCAGCCCCAGTACTTC. Protein sequence: CASRSQGIGNQPQYF.

A single count supports this clonotype. The genes are TRBV7-9 and TRBJ2-7; no clear D gene. Germline CDR1 is SEHNR and CDR2 is FQNEAQ (reference sequence). This CDR3 region has 13 residues. V dropped 4 bases and J dropped 4 bases, with 11 bases sitting between them. The DNA of the CDR3 is TGTGCCAGCAGCTACGACTCCGCATACGAGCAGTACTTC. Translating it yields CASSYDSAYEQYF.

V is TRBV5-1 and J is TRBJ2-7, with 15 bases that match TRBD2. CDR1 is SGHRS and CDR2 is YFSETQ in the germline V gene. J lost 7 bases, V lost 4 bases, and 9 bases had no gene match. The CDR3 runs 16 residues. The CDR3 loop reads CASSGGTSGRSMEQYF. The CDR3 region has the DNA TGCGCCAGCAGCGGGGGGACTAGCGGGAGGTCTATGGAGCAGTACTTC.

This clonotype has a single count. A read error may be the cause here, since a much bigger clone is one base away. This chain joins TRBV7-9 and TRBJ1-2; no definite D call. Germline V CDR1 and CDR2: SEHNR, FQNEAQ (reference sequence). The ends were cut back, 4 bases at V and 6 bases at J, with 18 bases in the middle. The CDR3 consists of 15 residues. As DNA, the CDR3 is TGTGCCAGCAGCTCATCGGTGACAAATACAAATGGCTACACCTTC. Translated, it gives CASSSSVTNTNGYTF.

J is TRBJ1-4 and V is TRBV2, with D hard to call. Germline loops: CDR1 SNHLY, CDR2 FYNNEI. CDR3 length: 17 amino acids. The germline V and J ends were trimmed by 8 bases and 0 bases, with 19 bases remaining between them. The CDR3 nucleotides read TGTGCCAGCTCGACCAGCCTCAGCGACGCAACTAATGAAAAACTGTTTTTT. Its translation: CASSTSLSDATNEKLFF.

A note on this clonotype: This likely comes from a read error, as the CDR3 has no conserved phenylalanine or tryptophan at its end. The chain has TRBV7-9 and TRBJ2-5; 8 nucleotides match TRBD1. In germline, CDR1 is SEHNR, CDR2 FQNEAQ (reference sequence). There are 15 residues in the CDR3. Trimming took 4 bases from V and 1 from J; bases not matched to a gene: 5. CDR3 nucleotide sequence: TGTGCCAGCAGCTCTGGACAGGGACTCCAAGAGACCCAGTACTTA. The encoded protein is CASSSGQGLQETQYL.

This clonotype was detected ten times or more. The V and J genes are TRBV25-1 and TRBJ1-1; a possible D gene is TRBD1 (5 bases). The CDR3 is made up of 15 amino acids. Per the germline V gene, CDR1 is MGHDK and CDR2 is SYGVNS. The V and J ends lost 4 bases and 3 bases respectively, with 15 bases between them. The CDR3 loop reads CASSAWGGADTEAFF. The CDR3 DNA is TGTGCCAGCAGTGCTTGGGGGGGAGCGGACACTGAAGCTTTCTTT. Full variable domain (missing parts from reference TRBV25-1 and TRBJ1-1): EADIYQTPRYLVIGTGKKITLECSQTMGHDKMYWYQQDPGMELHLIHYSYGVNSTEKGDLSSESTVSRIRTEHFPLTLESARPSHTSQYLCASSAWGGADTEAFFGQGTRLTVV.

On this clonotype: Just one base apart from a much larger clone, this may be a read error. This rearrangement joins TRBV20-1 to TRBJ1-5; no reliable D call. Deletions cut 6 bases from V and 6 bases from J, with 12 bases between. CDR1 and CDR2 (germline): DFQATT, SNEGSKA (reference sequence). The CDR3 consists of 12 residues. Here the CDR3 reads CSALRGSQPQHF. The CDR3 DNA reads as TGCAGTGCCCTGAGAGGCAGTCAGCCCCAGCATTTT.

The chain couples TRBV6-1 to TRBJ1-2, with 8 bases matching TRBD1. The germline V gene encodes CDR1 MNHNS and CDR2 SASEGT. This CDR3 has 15 residues. With 4 bases clipped from V and 2 bases from J, the junction kept 6 bases outside the gene matches. The CDR3 sequence is CASSAEGQGNYGYTF. For the CDR3, the DNA is TGTGCCAGCAGTGCCGAAGGACAGGGAAACTATGGCTACACCTTC.

This clonotype was observed a few times. CDR3 sequence: CASRSGTGGAGANVLTF. The CDR3 region has the DNA TGTGCCAGCAGAAGCGGGACAGGGGGAGCTGGGGCCAACGTCCTGACTTTC. The J gene is TRBJ2-6, the V gene TRBV7-9, with 11 nucleotides matching TRBD1. Looked up from germline, CDR1 is SEHNR and CDR2 is FQNEAQ (reference sequence). V lost 6 bases and J lost 2; bases outside the gene matches: 6. CDR3 size: 17 residues.

The chain combines TRBV15 with TRBJ1-6, with 7 bases matching TRBD1. The CDR3 extends over 16 amino acids. Germline V CDR1 and CDR2: LNHNV, YYDKDF (reference sequence). The trim removed 2 bases at V and 8 bases at J, leaving 9 bases unmatched. The CDR3 region is CATSRPGTVRDSPLHF. The CDR3 DNA sequence: TGTGCCACCAGCAGACCCGGGACAGTCAGAGATTCACCCCTCCACTTT.

This clonotype was recorded a few times. This chain uses TRBV7-9 with TRBJ2-7, with a possible D match to TRBD1 (6 bases). The CDR3 spans 15 residues. CDR1 is SEHNR, CDR2 FQNEAQ, per germline (reference sequence). Deletions cut 5 bases from V and 3 bases from J, with 17 bases between. DNA of the CDR3: TGTGCCAGCAGCCACGGCAGGGGAGAAATCTACGAGCAGTACTTC. Its protein is CASSHGRGEIYEQYF.

The V call is TRBV11-3, the J call TRBJ1-1; D not certain. V lost 5 bases, J lost 6 bases, and 13 bases lay in between. CDR1 is SGHNT, CDR2 YENEEA, per germline. This CDR3 has 13 residues. The CDR3 is CASSRETPPEAFF. For the CDR3, the DNA is TGTGCCAGCAGCCGAGAAACGCCACCTGAAGCTTTCTTT. Using reference TRBV11-3 and TRBJ1-1 for the parts outside the CDR3, the full variable domain is EAGVVQSPRYKIIEKKQPVAFWCNPISGHNTLYWYLQNLGQGPELLIRYENEEAVDDSQLPKDRFSAERLKGVDSTLKIQPAELGDSAVYLCASSRETPPEAFFGQGTRLTVV.

The genes are TRBV10-2 and TRBJ2-5; D perhaps matches TRBD1 (6 bases). Trimming took 8 bases from V and 5 from J, leaving 21 bases between them. This CDR3 has 15 residues. Germline V CDR1 and CDR2: WSHSY, SAAADI. CDR3 sequence: CASSPPFQGWETQYF. CDR3 sequence (DNA): TGCGCCAGCTCACCACCGTTCCAGGGGTGGGAGACCCAGTACTTC.